This T cell receptor beta chain stems from a study of cytomegalovirus exposure and HLA in healthy donors. Findings of the study overall: Usually a TCR sequence was rare, but some public TCRs were found in many donors.

V was trimmed by 0 bases and J by 6 bases, leaving 9 bases between them. The germline gives CDR1 MNHNS, CDR2 SASEGT. The length of the CDR3 is 14 residues. On this clone: No antigen is known for it.

TCRdb's copy holds only in-frame clones and misses some; the assay was immunoSEQ multiplex PCR. The table lists about 250,000 clones, more than 85% of them singletons. The genes are TRBV6-1 and TRBJ1-5, with D possibly matching TRBD1 (5 bases). The receptor's source is a man younger than 35 in good health and CMV-seropositive. The specimen sequenced was PBMCs. CDR3 in DNA: TGTGCCAGCAGTGAAGCTAGGGGTAGTCAGCCCCAGCATTTT. It codes for CASSEARGSQPQHF.